A single sample gave rise to the 25 T cell receptor beta chains below, sequenced in a study of CD8 T cells in ankylosing spondylitis listed by TCRdb under 2017. Library construction relied on 5' RACE. TCRdb shows the sequencer as Illumina HiSeq 2500. Using fastp at Q25 and MiXCR, TCRdb reprocessed the public reads and kept productive beta chains. Each entry merges the rows of one CDR3 protein and shows their most common DNA and genes. Present in this sample are around 300,000 distinct CDR3 sequences, roughly 20% of which were seen just once. 3.5% of the sample comes from the top ten. The material sequenced was blood, either unsorted or a sorted T cell fraction (not recorded which). The receptors here all came from a female donor with ankylosing spondylitis or in good health (not recorded which).

The genes are TRBV2 and TRBJ2-2; no clear D gene. The CDR3 consists of 16 residues. Trimming pared 3 bases from V and 0 bases from J, leaving 11 bases between. The germline gives CDR1 SNHLY, CDR2 FYNNEI. This CDR3 reads CASSDVRRTNTGELFF. The CDR3, as DNA: TGTGCCAGCAGTGACGTCAGGCGGACGAACACCGGGGAGCTGTTTTTT.

The V call is TRBV7-6, the J call TRBJ2-1; weak D call: TRBD2 (7 bases). Germline V lookup: CDR1 SGHVS, CDR2 FNYEAQ. V was shortened by 1 base and J by 7 bases, with 14 bases between the two germline ends. The CDR3 covers 15 residues. The CDR3 spells CASSLVGGAANEQFF. CDR3 bases: TGTGCCAGCAGCTTAGTTGGGGGGGCCGCTAATGAGCAGTTCTTC.

The chain carries TRBV10-2 and TRBJ1-1, with TRBD1 matching 8 bases. The V and J ends lost 6 bases and 5 bases, in that order; junction bases with no gene match: 5. The CDR3 is made up of 13 amino acids. Germline CDR1 reads WSHSY; CDR2 reads SAAADI. The CDR3 sequence is CASSDRGTTEAFF. The CDR3 nucleotides read TGCGCCAGCAGCGACAGGGGTACGACTGAAGCTTTCTTT.

This clonotype showed up just a few times. V is TRBV4-2 and J is TRBJ2-1, with TRBD2 matching 9 bases. The CDR3 contains 15 residues. The trim removed 0 bases at V and 5 bases at J, leaving 2 bases unmatched. From germline, CDR1 is LGHNA and CDR2 YNFKEQ. In DNA form, the CDR3 reads TGTGCCAGCAGCCAAGATAGCGGGAGCGACAATGAGCAGTTCTTC. Translating it yields CASSQDSGSDNEQFF.

This clonotype was recorded a few times. The chain combines TRBV5-4 with TRBJ1-4; D might be TRBD1 (6 bases). V was cut by 0 bases and J by 8 bases, with 11 bases left in between. Germline V gives CDR1 SGHNT, CDR2 YYREEE (reference sequence). The CDR3 is made up of 14 amino acids. CDR3 nucleotide sequence: TGTGCCAGCAGCTTGGACCAGGGGAAGGAAAAACTGTTTTTT. It specifies CASSLDQGKEKLFF.

The V and J genes are TRBV20-1 and TRBJ2-3; 10 bases are a match to TRBD2. Germline values: CDR1 DFQATT, CDR2 SNEGSKA (reference sequence). This CDR3 is built from 14 residues. The CDR3 region is CRGLGLAGTDTQYF. The CDR3 bases are TGCAGGGGTCTAGGACTAGCGGGCACAGATACGCAGTATTTT.

The rearrangement uses TRBV7-8 and TRBJ2-3; D is unclear. The V end was cut by 2 bases, the J end by 4 bases, with 16 bases between. The CDR3 spans 16 residues. Germline CDR1 and CDR2: SGHVS and FQNEAQ. CDR3 nucleotide sequence: TGTGCCAGCAGCTTAACGACTTTCTGGGAAGCAGATACGCAGTATTTT. It specifies CASSLTTFWEADTQYF.

The V call is TRBV20-1, the J call TRBJ2-7, with a tentative D call TRBD1 (6 bases). CDR3 length equals 13 residues. The germline gives CDR1 DFQATT, CDR2 SNEGSKA (reference sequence). V lost 2 bases, J lost 2 bases, and 10 bases lay in between. CDR3 in DNA: TGCAGTGCTAGAAAGGACAGCCCCTACGAGCAGTACTTC. This encodes CSARKDSPYEQYF.

The chain uses TRBV20-1 and TRBJ2-3, with D hard to call. The CDR3 loop spans 14 amino acids. V lost 6 bases and J lost 2, with 15 bases in between. CDR1 and CDR2 from the germline V gene are DFQATT and SNEGSKA (reference sequence). The CDR3: CSAMGGPTTDTQYF. DNA of the CDR3: TGCAGTGCGATGGGCGGACCTACCACAGATACGCAGTATTTT.

This clonotype was counted ten times or more. The gene calls are TRBV20-1 and TRBJ2-1, with D unclear. V lost 3 bases and J 9 bases, leaving 3 bases between the germline ends. The CDR3 consists of 9 residues. Germline CDR1 reads DFQATT; CDR2 reads SNEGSKA (reference sequence). CDR3 loop: CSASSEQFF. The CDR3 bases are TGCAGTGCTAGTAGTGAGCAGTTCTTC.

The chain carries TRBV6-2 or TRBV6-3 and TRBJ2-5; a weak D match, TRBD1 (6 bases). This CDR3 is 13 amino acids long. CDR1 is MNHEY and CDR2 is SVGEGT in the germline V gene. V dropped 11 bases and J dropped 5 bases, with 18 bases sitting between them. This chain's CDR3 is CASWDTGRETQYF. The CDR3 DNA follows: TGTGCCTCCTGGGACACCGGCCGGGAGACCCAGTACTTC.

This clonotype was recorded many times. V gene TRBV20-1 combines with J gene TRBJ1-2; weak D call: TRBD1 (6 bases). V gave up 0 bases and J gave up 6 bases, with 17 bases separating them. Germline CDR1 and CDR2: DFQATT and SNEGSKA (reference sequence). The CDR3 loop spans 15 amino acids. The CDR3 region is CSARDAPGARDGYTF. The CDR3 DNA is TGCAGTGCTAGAGATGCCCCGGGGGCGAGAGATGGCTACACCTTC.

The rearrangement links TRBV20-1 to TRBJ1-5; D is unresolved. CDR1 is DFQATT, CDR2 SNEGSKA, per germline (reference sequence). Trimming cost V 7 bases and J 3 bases, with 13 bases left between them. The length of the CDR3 is 13 residues. Written as DNA, the CDR3 is TGCAGTGGGCGTGGCGGCTTCAATCAGCCCCAGCATTTT. This encodes CSGRGGFNQPQHF.

The CDR3 loop is CASSVRLAGVNEQFF. CDR3 nucleotides: TGTGCCAGCAGCGTCCGACTAGCGGGAGTTAATGAGCAGTTCTTC. The chain links TRBV9 to TRBJ2-1; 12 bases are a match to TRBD2. V shed 2 bases, J shed 7 bases, and the junction held 4 bases outside the gene matches. The CDR3 sequence is 15 residues long. Germline CDR1 and CDR2: SGDLS and YYNGEE.

The table lists this clonotype with many counts. This chain connects TRBV9 to TRBJ1-6; D gene ambiguous. Germline assignment: CDR1 SGDLS and CDR2 YYNGEE. The CDR3 is 16 residues long. The V end lost 0 bases, the J end lost 12 bases, and 19 bases lay between the germline ends. Here the CDR3 DNA reads TGTGCCAGCAGCGTAGTGGGCCTAAAGGGAATAGGACCCCTCCACTTT. Translation: CASSVVGLKGIGPLHF.

The chain employs TRBV5-1 and TRBJ2-1, with D possibly matching TRBD2 (5 bases). V was clipped by 0 bases and J by 13 bases, with 23 bases between them. This CDR3 spans 16 amino acids. Germline assignment: CDR1 SGHRS and CDR2 YFSETQ. CDR3 DNA: TGCGCCAGCAGCTTGGACGTGGGGAGACTACCAGAGAAACAGTTCTTC. It codes for CASSLDVGRLPEKQFF.

The gene calls are TRBV11-2 and TRBJ2-7; tentative D call: TRBD1 (6 bases). The germline CDR1 and CDR2 sequences are SGHAT and FQNNGV. Trimming left V 6 bases short and J 5 bases short, with 11 bases between. This CDR3 has 12 amino acids. Here the CDR3 reads CASSPGDNEQYF. DNA of the CDR3: TGTGCCAGCAGTCCCGGGGACAACGAGCAGTACTTC.

The chain combines TRBV5-1 with TRBJ2-7; tentatively, D is TRBD1 or TRBD2 (5 bases each). Trimming took 5 bases from V and 8 from J, leaving 17 bases between them. Germline V gene sequence: CDR1 SGHRS, CDR2 YFSETQ. This CDR3 is built from 13 residues. CDR3 sequence: CASRSGTTTQQYF. In DNA, the CDR3 is TGCGCCAGCAGAAGTGGGACCACCACTCAGCAGTACTTC. The variable domain in full, completed from reference TRBV5-1 and TRBJ2-7, reads KAGVTQTPRYLIKTRGQQVTLSCSPISGHRSVSWYQQTPGQGLQFLFEYFSETQRNKGNFPGRFSGRQFSNSRSEMNVSTLELGDSALYLCASRSGTTTQQYFGPGTRLTVT.

The sample holds one count of this clonotype. The chain links TRBV5-1 to TRBJ2-7, with D possibly matching TRBD1 (6 bases). CDR3 size: 15 residues. V was trimmed by 2 bases and J by 4 bases, leaving 16 bases between them. Per germline, CDR1 SGHRS and CDR2 YFSETQ. The CDR3 DNA is TGCGCCAGCAGCTTCCTACCGACAGGTGTGTACGAGCAGTACTTC. Its translation is CASSFLPTGVYEQYF.

V is TRBV5-1 and J is TRBJ1-2; 7 nucleotides match TRBD1. Germline V gives CDR1 SGHRS, CDR2 YFSETQ. After removal of 5 bases from V and 4 bases from J, the junction contained 11 bases not matched to a gene. The CDR3 has 15 residues. This chain's CDR3 is CASRAGGAGVYGYTF. CDR3 DNA: TGCGCCAGCAGAGCAGGGGGTGCGGGGGTCTATGGCTACACCTTC.

This sequence joins TRBV6-5 and TRBJ1-6; D call uncertain. Germline values: CDR1 MNHEY, CDR2 SVGAGI. The germline V and J ends were trimmed by 2 bases and 9 bases, with 14 bases remaining between them. The CDR3 covers 15 residues. The CDR3 loop reads CASSYGPRAPSPLHF. The CDR3 DNA reads as TGTGCCAGCAGTTACGGCCCTAGAGCTCCTTCACCCCTCCACTTT.

This clonotype was observed many times. The chain links TRBV20-1 to TRBJ2-5, with TRBD2 matching over 9 bases. The CDR3 extends over 14 amino acids. CDR1 DFQATT and CDR2 SNEGSKA come from the germline V gene (reference sequence). The V and J ends lost 4 bases and 5 bases, in that order; junction bases with no gene match: 8. The CDR3 nucleotides are TGCAGTGCTACTGGTAGCGGGAGCGGGGAGACCCAGTACTTC. As protein: CSATGSGSGETQYF.

The genes are TRBV6-5 and TRBJ2-3; tentatively, D is TRBD1 (5 bases). CDR1 is MNHEY and CDR2 is SVGAGI in the germline V gene. This CDR3 contains 14 residues. Between the trimmed V and J ends, which lost 2 bases and 6 bases, there was a span of 12 bases. Here the CDR3 reads CASSYPDTNDTQYF. The CDR3 DNA reads as TGTGCCAGCAGTTACCCGGACACCAACGATACGCAGTATTTT.

In its sample, this clonotype was seen a few times. The chain carries TRBV7-2 and TRBJ2-1; 12 nucleotides match TRBD2. This CDR3 spans 15 amino acids. The J segment lost 9 bases and the V segment lost 5 bases, leaving 8 bases of the junction unmatched. CDR1 is SGHTA and CDR2 is FQGNSA in the germline V gene. CDR3 sequence: CASSPRTSGTLEQFF. CDR3 in DNA: TGTGCCAGCAGCCCCAGGACTAGCGGGACACTTGAGCAGTTCTTC.

The genes are TRBV12-3 or TRBV12-4 and TRBJ2-1, with TRBD1 matching 7 bases. V shed 6 bases and J 5 bases; nucleotides not matched to a gene: 10. CDR3 size: 15 residues. This chain's CDR3 is CASRPGTEAHNEQFF. The CDR3, as DNA: TGTGCCAGCAGGCCCGGGACAGAGGCTCACAATGAGCAGTTCTTC.